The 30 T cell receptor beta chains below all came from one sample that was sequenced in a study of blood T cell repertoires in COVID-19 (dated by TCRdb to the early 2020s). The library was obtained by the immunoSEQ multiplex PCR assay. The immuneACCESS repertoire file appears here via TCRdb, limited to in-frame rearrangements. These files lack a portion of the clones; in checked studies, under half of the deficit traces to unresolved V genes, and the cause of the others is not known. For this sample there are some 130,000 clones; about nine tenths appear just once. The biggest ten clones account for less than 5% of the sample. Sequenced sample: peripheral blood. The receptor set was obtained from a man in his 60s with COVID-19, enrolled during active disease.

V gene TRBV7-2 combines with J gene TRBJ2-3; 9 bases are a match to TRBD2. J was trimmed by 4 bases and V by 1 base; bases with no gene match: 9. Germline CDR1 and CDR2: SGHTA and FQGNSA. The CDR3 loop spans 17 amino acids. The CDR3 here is CASSLGGKLAGPDTQYF. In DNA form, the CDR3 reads TGTGCCAGCAGCTTAGGGGGGAAACTAGCGGGCCCAGATACGCAGTATTTT. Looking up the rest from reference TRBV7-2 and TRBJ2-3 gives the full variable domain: GAGVSQSPSNKVTEKGKDVELRCDPISGHTALYWYRQSLGQGLEFLIYFQGNSAPDKSGLPSDRFSAERTGGSVSTLTIQRTQQEDSAVYLCASSLGGKLAGPDTQYFGPGTRLTVL.

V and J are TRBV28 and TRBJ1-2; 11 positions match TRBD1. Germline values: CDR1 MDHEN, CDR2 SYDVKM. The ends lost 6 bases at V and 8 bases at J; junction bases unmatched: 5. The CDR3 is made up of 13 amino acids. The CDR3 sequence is CASSYGTGGGYTF. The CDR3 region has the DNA TGTGCCAGCAGCTATGGGACAGGGGGAGGCTACACCTTC.

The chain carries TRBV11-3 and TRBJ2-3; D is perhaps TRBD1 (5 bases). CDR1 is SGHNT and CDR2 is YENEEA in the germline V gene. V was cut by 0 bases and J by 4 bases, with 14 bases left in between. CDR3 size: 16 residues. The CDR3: CASSLDGAGHPDTQYF. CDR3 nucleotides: TGTGCCAGCAGCTTAGATGGGGCAGGGCACCCAGATACGCAGTATTTT.

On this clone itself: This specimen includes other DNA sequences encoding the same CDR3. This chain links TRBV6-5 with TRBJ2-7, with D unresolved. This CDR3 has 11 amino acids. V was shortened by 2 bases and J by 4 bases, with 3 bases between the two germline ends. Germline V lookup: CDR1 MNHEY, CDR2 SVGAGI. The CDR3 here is CASSYLYEQYF. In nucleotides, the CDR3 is TGTGCCAGCAGTTACCTGTACGAGCAGTACTTC.

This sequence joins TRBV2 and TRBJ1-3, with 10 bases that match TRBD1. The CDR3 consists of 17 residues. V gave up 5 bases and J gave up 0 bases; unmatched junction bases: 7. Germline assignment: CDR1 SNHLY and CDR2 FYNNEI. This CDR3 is CASSNWDRGPSGNTIYF. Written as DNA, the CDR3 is TGTGCCAGCAGTAATTGGGACAGGGGACCCTCTGGAAACACCATATATTTT.

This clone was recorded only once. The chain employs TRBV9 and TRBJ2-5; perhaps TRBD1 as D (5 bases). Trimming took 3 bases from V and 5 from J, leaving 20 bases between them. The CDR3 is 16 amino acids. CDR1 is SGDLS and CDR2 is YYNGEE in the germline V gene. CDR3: CASSATDIGAQETQYF. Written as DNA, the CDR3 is TGTGCCAGCAGCGCCACAGACATTGGGGCGCAGGAGACCCAGTACTTC.

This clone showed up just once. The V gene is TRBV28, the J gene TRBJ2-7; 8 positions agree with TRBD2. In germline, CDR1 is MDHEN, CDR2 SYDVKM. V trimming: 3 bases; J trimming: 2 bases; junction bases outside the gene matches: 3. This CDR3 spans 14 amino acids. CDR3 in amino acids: CASSFSGIPYEQYF. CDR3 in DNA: TGTGCCAGCAGTTTTAGCGGGATCCCCTACGAGCAGTACTTC.

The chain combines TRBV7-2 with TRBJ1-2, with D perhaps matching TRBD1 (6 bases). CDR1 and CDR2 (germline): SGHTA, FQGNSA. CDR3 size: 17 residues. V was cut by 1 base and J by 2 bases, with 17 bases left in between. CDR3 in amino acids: CASSLDGGGHLNYGYTF. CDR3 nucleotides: TGTGCCAGCAGCTTAGATGGGGGGGGGCACCTGAACTATGGCTACACCTTC.

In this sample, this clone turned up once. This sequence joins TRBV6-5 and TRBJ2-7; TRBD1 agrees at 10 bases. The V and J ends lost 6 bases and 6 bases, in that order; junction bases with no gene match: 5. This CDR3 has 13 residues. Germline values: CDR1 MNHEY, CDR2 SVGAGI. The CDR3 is CASRGQGTGEQYF. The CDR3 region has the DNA TGTGCCAGCAGGGGACAGGGGACCGGCGAGCAGTACTTC.

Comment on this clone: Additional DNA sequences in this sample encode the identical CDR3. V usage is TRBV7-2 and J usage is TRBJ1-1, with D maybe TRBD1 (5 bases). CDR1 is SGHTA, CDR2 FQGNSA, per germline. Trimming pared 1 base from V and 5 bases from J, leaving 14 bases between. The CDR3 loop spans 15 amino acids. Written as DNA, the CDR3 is TGTGCCAGCAGCTTAGGGGGCAGAGCGAATACTGAAGCTTTCTTT. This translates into CASSLGGRANTEAFF. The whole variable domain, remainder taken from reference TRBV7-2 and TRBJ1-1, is GAGVSQSPSNKVTEKGKDVELRCDPISGHTALYWYRQSLGQGLEFLIYFQGNSAPDKSGLPSDRFSAERTGGSVSTLTIQRTQQEDSAVYLCASSLGGRANTEAFFGQGTRLTVV.

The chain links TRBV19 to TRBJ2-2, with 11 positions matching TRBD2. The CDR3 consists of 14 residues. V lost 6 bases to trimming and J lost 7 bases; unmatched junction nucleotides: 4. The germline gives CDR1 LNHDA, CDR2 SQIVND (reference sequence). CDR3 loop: CASRTGTSGGELFF. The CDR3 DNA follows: TGTGCCAGTAGAACCGGGACTAGCGGCGGGGAGCTGTTTTTT.

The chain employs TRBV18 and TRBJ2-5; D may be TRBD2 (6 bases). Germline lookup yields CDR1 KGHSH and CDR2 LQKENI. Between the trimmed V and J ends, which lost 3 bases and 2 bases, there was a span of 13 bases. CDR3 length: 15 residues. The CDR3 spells CASSPGQGGQETQYF. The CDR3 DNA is TGTGCCAGCTCACCGGGGCAGGGAGGTCAAGAGACCCAGTACTTC.

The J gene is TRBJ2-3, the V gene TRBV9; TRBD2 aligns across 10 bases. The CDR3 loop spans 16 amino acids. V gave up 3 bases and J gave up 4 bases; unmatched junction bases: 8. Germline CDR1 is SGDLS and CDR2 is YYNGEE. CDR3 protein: CASSASGRAFADTQYF. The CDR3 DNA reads TGTGCCAGCAGCGCGAGCGGGAGGGCCTTCGCAGATACGCAGTATTTT.

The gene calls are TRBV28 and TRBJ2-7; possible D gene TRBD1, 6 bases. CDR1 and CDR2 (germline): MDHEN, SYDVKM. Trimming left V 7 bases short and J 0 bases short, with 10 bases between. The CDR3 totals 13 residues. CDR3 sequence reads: CASNRAGSYEQYF. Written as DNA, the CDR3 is TGTGCCAGCAACAGGGCTGGCTCCTACGAGCAGTACTTC.

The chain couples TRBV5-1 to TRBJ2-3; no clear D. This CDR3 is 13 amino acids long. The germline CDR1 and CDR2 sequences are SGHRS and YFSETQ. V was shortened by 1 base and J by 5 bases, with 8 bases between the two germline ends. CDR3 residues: CASSLISGDTQYF. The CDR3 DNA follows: TGCGCCAGCAGCTTGATCTCCGGAGATACGCAGTATTTT.

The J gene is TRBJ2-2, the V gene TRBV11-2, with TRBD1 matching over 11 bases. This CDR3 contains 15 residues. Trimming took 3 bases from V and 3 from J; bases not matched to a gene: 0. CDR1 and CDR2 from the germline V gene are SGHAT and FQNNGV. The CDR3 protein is CASSLGQGDTGELFF. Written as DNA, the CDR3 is TGTGCCAGCAGCTTGGGACAGGGGGACACCGGGGAGCTGTTTTTT. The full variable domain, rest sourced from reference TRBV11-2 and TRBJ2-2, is EAGVAQSPRYKIIEKRQSVAFWCNPISGHATLYWYQQILGQGPKLLIQFQNNGVVDDSQLPKDRFSAERLKGVDSTLKIQPAKLEDSAVYLCASSLGQGDTGELFFGEGSRLTVL.

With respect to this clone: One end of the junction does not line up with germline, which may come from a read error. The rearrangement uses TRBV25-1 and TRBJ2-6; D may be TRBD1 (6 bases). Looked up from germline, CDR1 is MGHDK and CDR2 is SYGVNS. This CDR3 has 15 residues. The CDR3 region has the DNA TGTGCCAGCTCCAACCCCGGGGCAGGGGACAACGTCCTGACTTTC. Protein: CASSNPGAGDNVLTF. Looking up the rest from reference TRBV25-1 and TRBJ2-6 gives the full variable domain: EADIYQTPRYLVIGTGKKITLECSQTMGHDKMYWYQQDPGMELHLIHYSYGVNSTEKGDLSSESTVSRIRTEHFPLTLESARPSHTSQYLCASSNPGAGDNVLTFGAGSRLTVL.

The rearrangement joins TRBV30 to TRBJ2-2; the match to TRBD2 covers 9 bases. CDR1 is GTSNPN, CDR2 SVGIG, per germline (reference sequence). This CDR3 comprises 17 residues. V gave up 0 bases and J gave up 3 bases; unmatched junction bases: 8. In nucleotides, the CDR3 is TGTGCCTGGAGTGTAGAGCCGGGACTAGCCTACACCGGGGAGCTGTTTTTT. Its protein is CAWSVEPGLAYTGELFF.

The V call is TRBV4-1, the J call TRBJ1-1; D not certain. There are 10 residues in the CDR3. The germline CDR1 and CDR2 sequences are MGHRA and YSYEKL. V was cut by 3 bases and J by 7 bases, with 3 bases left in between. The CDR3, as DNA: TGCGCCAGCAGCCACGGTGAAGCTTTCTTT. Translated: CASSHGEAFF.

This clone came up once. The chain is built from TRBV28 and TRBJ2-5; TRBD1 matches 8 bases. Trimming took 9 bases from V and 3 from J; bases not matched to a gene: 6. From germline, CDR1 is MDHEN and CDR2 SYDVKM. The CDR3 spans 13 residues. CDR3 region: CASQQGVEETQYF. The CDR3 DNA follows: TGTGCCAGTCAACAGGGGGTTGAAGAGACCCAGTACTTC.

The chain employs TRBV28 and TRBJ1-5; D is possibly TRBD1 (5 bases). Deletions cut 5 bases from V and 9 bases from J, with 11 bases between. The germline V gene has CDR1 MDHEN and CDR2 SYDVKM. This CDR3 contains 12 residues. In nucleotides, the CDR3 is TGTGCCAGCAGTAGGGGCCTGGGGCCCCAGCATTTT. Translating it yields CASSRGLGPQHF.

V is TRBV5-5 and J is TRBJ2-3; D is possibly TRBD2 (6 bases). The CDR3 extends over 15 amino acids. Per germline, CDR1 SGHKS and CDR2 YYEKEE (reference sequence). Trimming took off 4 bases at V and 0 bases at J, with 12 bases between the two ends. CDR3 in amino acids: CASSRPGTSTDTQYF. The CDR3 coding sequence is TGTGCCAGCAGCCGACCGGGGACTAGCACAGATACGCAGTATTTT.

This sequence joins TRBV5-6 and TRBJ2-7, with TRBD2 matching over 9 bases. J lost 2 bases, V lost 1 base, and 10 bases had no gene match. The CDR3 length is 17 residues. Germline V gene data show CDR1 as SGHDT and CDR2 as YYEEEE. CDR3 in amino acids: CASSLWTSASTTYEQYF. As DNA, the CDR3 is TGTGCCAGCAGCTTGTGGACTAGCGCATCCACCACCTACGAGCAGTACTTC. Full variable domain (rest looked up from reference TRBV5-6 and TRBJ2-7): DAGVTQSPTHLIKTRGQQVTLRCSPKSGHDTVSWYQQALGQGPQFIFQYYEEEERQRGNFPDRFSGHQFPNYSSELNVNALLLGDSALYLCASSLWTSASTTYEQYFGPGTRLTVT.

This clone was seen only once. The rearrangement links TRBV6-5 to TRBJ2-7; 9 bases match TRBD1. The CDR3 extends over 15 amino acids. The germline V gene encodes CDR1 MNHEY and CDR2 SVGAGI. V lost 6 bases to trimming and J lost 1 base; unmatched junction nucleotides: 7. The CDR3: CASSSPGQGSYEQYF. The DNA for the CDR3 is TGTGCCAGCAGCTCCCCGGGACAGGGTTCCTACGAGCAGTACTTC.

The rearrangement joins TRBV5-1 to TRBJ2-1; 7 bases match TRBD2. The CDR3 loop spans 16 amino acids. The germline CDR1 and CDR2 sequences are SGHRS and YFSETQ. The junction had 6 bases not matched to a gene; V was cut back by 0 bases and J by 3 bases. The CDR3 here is CASSLAQASGYNEQFF. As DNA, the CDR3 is TGCGCCAGCAGCTTGGCCCAGGCTAGCGGCTACAATGAGCAGTTCTTC.

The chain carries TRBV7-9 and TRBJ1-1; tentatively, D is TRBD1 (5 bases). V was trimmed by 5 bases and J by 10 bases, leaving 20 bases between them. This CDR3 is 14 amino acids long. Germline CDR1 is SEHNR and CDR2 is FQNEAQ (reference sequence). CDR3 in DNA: TGTGCCAGCAGCCCCGAGGGACTCAGCCCGGGAGCTTTCTTT. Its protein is CASSPEGLSPGAFF.

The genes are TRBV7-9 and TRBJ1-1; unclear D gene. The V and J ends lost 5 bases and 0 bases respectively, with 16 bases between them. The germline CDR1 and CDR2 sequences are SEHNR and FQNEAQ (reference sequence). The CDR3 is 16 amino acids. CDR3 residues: CASSTDLGRMNTEAFF. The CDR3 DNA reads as TGTGCCAGCAGCACCGACCTGGGCAGGATGAACACTGAAGCTTTCTTT.

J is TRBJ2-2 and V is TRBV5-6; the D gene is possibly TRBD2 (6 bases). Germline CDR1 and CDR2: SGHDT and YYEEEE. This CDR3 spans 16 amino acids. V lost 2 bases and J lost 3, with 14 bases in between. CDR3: CASSFVPGVDTGELFF. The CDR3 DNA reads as TGTGCCAGCAGCTTCGTTCCGGGGGTGGACACCGGGGAGCTGTTTTTT.

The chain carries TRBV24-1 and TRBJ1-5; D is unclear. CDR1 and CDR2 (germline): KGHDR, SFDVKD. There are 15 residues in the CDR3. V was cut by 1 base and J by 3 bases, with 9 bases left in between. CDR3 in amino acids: CATSDFWRANQPQHF. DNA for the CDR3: TGTGCCACCAGTGATTTCTGGAGGGCCAATCAGCCCCAGCATTTT.

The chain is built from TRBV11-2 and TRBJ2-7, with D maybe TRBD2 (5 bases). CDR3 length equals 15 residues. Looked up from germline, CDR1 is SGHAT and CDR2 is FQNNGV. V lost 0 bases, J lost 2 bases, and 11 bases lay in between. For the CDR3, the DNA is TGTGCCAGCAGCTTAGATTCGGTCGGGACCTACGAGCAGTACTTC. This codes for CASSLDSVGTYEQYF. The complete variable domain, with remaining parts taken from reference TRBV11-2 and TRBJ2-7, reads EAGVAQSPRYKIIEKRQSVAFWCNPISGHATLYWYQQILGQGPKLLIQFQNNGVVDDSQLPKDRFSAERLKGVDSTLKIQPAKLEDSAVYLCASSLDSVGTYEQYFGPGTRLTVT.